This T cell receptor beta chain originates from a study of blood T cells in healthy people across ages (dated by TCRdb to between 2014 and 2017). Broadly, across the study: In model experiments, template switching captured about one uniquely barcoded TCR beta cDNA molecule for every two T cells. The study analyzed two additional independent replicas of 1 million unique cDNA reads from the same blood draw for two donors, one aged 18 to 29 and one aged 80 or older. The donors were split into four age groups: young (average 16 years), middle-aged (39), aged (over 55) and long-lived (approximately 80). Age-related changes in TCR beta repertoire diversity were measured in the study by deep sequencing normalized with unique cDNA molecular identifiers. Donors of different ages were randomly distributed across sequencing lanes to avoid experimental bias.

Study-wide conclusions, independent of this receptor: As age increased, observed TCR beta diversity per million T cells dropped in a roughly linear way, and a significant reduction was already evident by age around 41. Estimates of total diversity based on one million sequenced T cells were considered lower bounds and underestimates. Bulk unsorted PBMC profiling prevented conclusive comparison of naive and antigen-experienced compartments. Observed TCR beta diversity correlated strongly with the percentage of naive T cells measured by flow cytometry. The long-lived group showed more naive CD4+ T cells, fewer expanded clones and increased TCR diversity than the aged group, suggesting age selection. Because the CMV infection status of the donors was unknown, age-related changes in expanded clonotypes may potentially have been confounded.

The donors were some 39 Caucasian individuals from Russia, aged roughly 6 to 95 years, who were systemically healthy. Each donor gave 8.5 to 10 milliliters of peripheral blood, collected into EDTA-treated Vacutainer tubes. Ficoll-Paque density-gradient centrifugation was used to isolate PBMCs, with at least 7 million obtained per sample. Trizol reagent was used to extract total RNA from PBMCs, with at least 6 micrograms per sample. For every donor, flow cytometry on a PBMC aliquot measured the percentage of naive CD45RAhigh/CD27high T cells. The library relied on 5' RACE. Sequencing took place on an Illumina HiSeq 2500. A second PCR of about 6 to 11 cycles was run with a J-beta primer mix and a sample-barcoded 5' primer. A unique molecular identifier was introduced onto each TCR beta cDNA molecule by a template-switch 5' adaptor carrying 12 random nucleotides. At least 2.5 million CDR3-containing paired-end reads were obtained from each sample. First-strand cDNA synthesis was performed from all RNA using the Mint cDNA synthesis kit, with priming by a TRBC-specific oligonucleotide. After uracil-DNA glycosylase treatment, a first 18-cycle PCR used universal primers M1SS and BC2_uni_R on all cDNA. The source study handled its data this way. Normalization of each sample was performed by random selection of 1 million high-quality reads, each carrying a distinct molecular identifier. Instead of being binned into consensus sequences, reads that shared molecular identifiers were thrown out. CDR3 identification, clonotype clustering and error correction used MiTCR with a Q25 quality threshold and the strictest error-elimination algorithm. Lower-bound total TCR beta diversity was estimated with a nonparametric unseen species model using Euler transformation. Through fastp at Q25 and MiXCR, TCRdb rebuilt clones from the public reads, retaining in-frame beta chains. All rows with the same CDR3 protein become a single entry with the most common DNA and genes. These V and J calls rely on TCRdb rather than the paper's analysis. Within this sample are 700,000 to 900,000 distinct CDR3 sequences, with 50% to 65% of them counted one time only. Approximately 40% of the sample goes to the ten largest clones.

According to the germline V gene, CDR1 reads KGHSH and CDR2 reads LQKENI. Trimming takes 6 bases from V and 14 bases from J, and the germline ends sit 15 bases apart. The CDR3 goes from the cysteine to the phenylalanine over 11 residues. The kept DNA is CDR3 alone, 33 bases in frame from the first base. Regarding this clonotype: Its antigen has not been determined. No much larger clone exists at a distance of one base, and base qualities are not known.

The chain was built from TRBV18 and TRBJ2-3; TRBD1 might be the D gene, on 5 matching bases. This clonotype was sampled from an elderly man in good health. Sequencing used blood. CDR3 reads: CASSDDRYAYF. The nucleotide sequence reads as follows: TGTGCCAGCTCGGACGACAGATACGCGTATTTT.